What follows describes a single T cell receptor (beta chain). The target antigen is unknown. The data originate from a study of shared clonotypes between healthy human individuals. Study-wide points: Represented genetic and exposure-history diversity was restricted by having few donors. Sequencing depth was expected to affect clonotype sharing among donors.

Method: immunoSEQ multiplex PCR; TCRdb's copy keeps in-frame clones and lacks some. The profile shows hundreds of thousands of clones, 85% to 95% of them singletons. Naive CD8 cells, CD45RO-negative and positively selected for CCR7, excluded terminally differentiated effector memory CD45RA+ cells. The sequenced sample was naive CD8+ T cells sorted from blood. This TCR was sampled from a woman aged 30 to 39 in good health.

The CDR3 DNA follows: TGTGCCAGCAGCGTAGACAGTTCTAATGAAAAACTGTTTTTT. It is translated as CASSVDSSNEKLFF. The chain employs TRBV9 and TRBJ1-4; no firm D call. The germline V and J ends were trimmed by 0 bases and 3 bases, with 6 bases remaining between them. Germline CDR1 is SGDLS and CDR2 is YYNGEE. This CDR3 region has 14 residues.